This TCR beta chain comes out of a study of response to subunit inactivated influenza vaccine. From the RT-PCR reads, TCRdb called clonotypes with MiXCR, one entry per CDR3 protein. The table includes about 570,000 distinct CDR3 sequences, 11% detected once. The CDR3 loop spans 14 amino acids. Germline CDR1 MDHEN, CDR2 SYDVKM. Trimming at V came to 3 bases and at J to 4 bases, leaving 5 bases not matched to a gene. These data were also reused for a study on T cells expressing NK-cell markers. From that paper: cDNA encoding TCR beta was synthesized via 5'RACE template switching incorporating UMIs. Certain NKG2C+ T cell clones were expanded, and their HCMV specificity remained unclear.

This TCR derives from a man between 50 and 59 years old who received an inactivated influenza vaccine. The chain combines TRBV28 with TRBJ2-7; 8 bases fit TRBD1. Sequenced here: PBMCs from blood, sampled on the day of vaccination. The CDR3: CASSFDRGRYEQYF. The CDR3 DNA sequence: TGTGCCAGCAGTTTCGACAGGGGACGGTACGAGCAGTACTTC.